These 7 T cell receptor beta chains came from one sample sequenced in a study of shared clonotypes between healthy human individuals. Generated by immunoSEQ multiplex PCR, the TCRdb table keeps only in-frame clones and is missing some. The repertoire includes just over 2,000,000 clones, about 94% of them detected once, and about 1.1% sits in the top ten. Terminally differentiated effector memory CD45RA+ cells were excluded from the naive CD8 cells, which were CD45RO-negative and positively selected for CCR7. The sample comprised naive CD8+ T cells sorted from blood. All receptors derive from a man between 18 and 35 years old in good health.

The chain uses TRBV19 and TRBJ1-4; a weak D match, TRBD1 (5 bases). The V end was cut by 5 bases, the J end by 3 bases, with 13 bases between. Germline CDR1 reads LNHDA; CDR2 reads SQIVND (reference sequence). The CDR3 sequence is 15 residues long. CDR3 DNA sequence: TGTGCCAGTAGTCTAGCCGGGACTGCTAATGAAAAACTGTTTTTT. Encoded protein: CASSLAGTANEKLFF.

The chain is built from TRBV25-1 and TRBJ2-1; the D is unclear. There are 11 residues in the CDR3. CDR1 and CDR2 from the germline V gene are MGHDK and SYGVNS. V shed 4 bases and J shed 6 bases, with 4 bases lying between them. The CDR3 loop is CASSASNEQFF. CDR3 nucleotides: TGTGCCAGCAGTGCATCCAATGAGCAGTTCTTC.

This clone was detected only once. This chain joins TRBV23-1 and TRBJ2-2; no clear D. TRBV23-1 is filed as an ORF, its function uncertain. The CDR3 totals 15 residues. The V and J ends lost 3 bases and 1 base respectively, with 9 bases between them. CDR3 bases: TGCGCCAGCAGTCAGAAACACAAGAACACCGGGGAGCTGTTTTTT. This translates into CASSQKHKNTGELFF.

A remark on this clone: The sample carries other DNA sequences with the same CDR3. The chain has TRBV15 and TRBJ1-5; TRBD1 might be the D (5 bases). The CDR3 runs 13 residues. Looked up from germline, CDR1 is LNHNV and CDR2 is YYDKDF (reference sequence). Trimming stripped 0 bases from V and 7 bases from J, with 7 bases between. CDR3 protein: CATSRDGGQPQHF. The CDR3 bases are TGTGCCACCAGCAGAGATGGGGGGCAGCCCCAGCATTTT.

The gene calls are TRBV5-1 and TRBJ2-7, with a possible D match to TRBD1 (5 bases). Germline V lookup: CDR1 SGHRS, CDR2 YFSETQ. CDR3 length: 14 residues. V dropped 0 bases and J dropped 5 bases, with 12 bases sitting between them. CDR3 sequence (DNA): TGCGCCAGCAGCTTGGGGGCAGGGATTAACGAGCAGTACTTC. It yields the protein CASSLGAGINEQYF.

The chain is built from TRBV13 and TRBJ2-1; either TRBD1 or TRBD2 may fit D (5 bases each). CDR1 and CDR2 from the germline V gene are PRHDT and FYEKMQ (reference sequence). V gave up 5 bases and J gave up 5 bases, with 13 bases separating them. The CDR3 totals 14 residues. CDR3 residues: CASSPGWGDNEQFF. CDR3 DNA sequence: TGTGCCAGCAGCCCGGGGTGGGGCGACAATGAGCAGTTCTTC.

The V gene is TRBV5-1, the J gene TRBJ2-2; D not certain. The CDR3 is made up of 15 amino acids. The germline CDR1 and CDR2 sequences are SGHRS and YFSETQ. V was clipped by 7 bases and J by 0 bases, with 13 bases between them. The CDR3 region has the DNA TGCGCCAGCCGCCGAGCTCTGGCGAACACCGGGGAGCTGTTTTTT. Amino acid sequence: CASRRALANTGELFF.